This T cell receptor (beta chain) was sequenced in a study of blood T cell repertoires in COVID-19. Some clones are missing from TCRdb's copy, which holds only in-frame ones; the method was immunoSEQ multiplex PCR. The table includes some 160,000 clones, 80% to 85% detected once. This CDR3 region has 16 residues. Trimming took 8 bases from V and 6 from J, leaving 26 bases between them. Germline-derived CDR1 and CDR2 are MNHEY and SMNVEV (reference sequence). The chain links TRBV27 to TRBJ2-7, with a tentative D call TRBD2 (6 bases). The source is a man in his 70s with active or convalescent COVID-19. The specimen was peripheral blood. The CDR3 reads CASGPPGLPYGGEQYF. Written as DNA, the CDR3 is TGTGCCAGCGGCCCTCCCGGACTACCTTACGGGGGCGAGCAGTACTTC.